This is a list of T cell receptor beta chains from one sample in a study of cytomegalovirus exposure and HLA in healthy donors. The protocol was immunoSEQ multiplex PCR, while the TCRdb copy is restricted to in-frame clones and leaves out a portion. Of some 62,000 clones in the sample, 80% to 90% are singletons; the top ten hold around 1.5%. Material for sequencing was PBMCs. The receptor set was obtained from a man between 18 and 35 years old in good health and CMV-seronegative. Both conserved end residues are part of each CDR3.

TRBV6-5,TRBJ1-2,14,CASGYMGQVYGYTF
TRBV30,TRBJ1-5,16,CAWSLGTGVNNQPQHF
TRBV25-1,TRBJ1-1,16,CASTRTGTGLNTEAFF
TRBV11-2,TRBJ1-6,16,CASSLAGGSYNSPLHF
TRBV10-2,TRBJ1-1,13,CASSTQGDGEAFF
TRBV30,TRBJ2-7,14,CAWTVAGGSYEQYF
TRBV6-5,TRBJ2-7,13,CASSSGTAREQYF
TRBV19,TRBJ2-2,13,CASTGGGWGELFF
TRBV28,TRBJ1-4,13,CASRVGGDEKLFF
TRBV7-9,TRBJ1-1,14,CASSLGDSDTEAFF
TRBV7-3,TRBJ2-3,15,CASSPGLAATDTQYF
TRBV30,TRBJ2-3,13,CACGDWVTDTQYF
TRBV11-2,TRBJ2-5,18,CASSLGETAGGPSETQYF
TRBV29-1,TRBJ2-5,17,CSVGGGGWTSGLETQYF
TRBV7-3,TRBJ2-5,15,CASSPSSGGAGTQYF
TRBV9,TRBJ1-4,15,CASSAPGTGNEKLFF
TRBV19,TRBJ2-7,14,CASSLTTGEYEQYF
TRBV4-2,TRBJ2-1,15,CASSHPDATGPEQFF
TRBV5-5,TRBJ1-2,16,CASSFGQGSSGYGYTF
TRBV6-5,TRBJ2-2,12,CASSSGGGELFF
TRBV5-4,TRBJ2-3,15,CASRTSGGITDTQYF
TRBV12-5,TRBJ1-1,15,CASGQRDSQNTEAFF
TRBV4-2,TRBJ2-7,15,CASSQDRTGFDEQYF
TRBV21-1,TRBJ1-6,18,CASSKATDTISYNSPLHF
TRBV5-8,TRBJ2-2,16,CASSPGTGVNTGELFF
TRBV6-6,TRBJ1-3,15,CATLGGQVSGNTIYF
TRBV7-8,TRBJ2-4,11,CASSSRGIQYF
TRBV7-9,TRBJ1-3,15,CASRYGTSSGNTIYF
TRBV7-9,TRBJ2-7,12,CASSPQSYEQYF
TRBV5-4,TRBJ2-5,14,CASSLARGQETQYF
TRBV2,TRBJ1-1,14,CASNPDRENTEAFF
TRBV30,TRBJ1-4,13,CAWSRQRNEKLFF
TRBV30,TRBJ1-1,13,CAWTGDNSIEAFF
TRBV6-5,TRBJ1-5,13,CASSGEGNQPQHF
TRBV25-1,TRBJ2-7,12,CASTRQKNEQYF